This TCR beta chain came from a study of human T cells and chemical hapten exposure (TCRdb year 2021). Notes on the research overall: For sensitization, 2% DPC in acetone was applied to a roughly 2 cm by roughly 2 cm area of upper inner arm skin. Throughout the roughly 24-week study period, patients were also given weekly therapeutic DPC doses on the scalp. Patch testing was done on the upper back using Finn chambers containing 0.01% DPC, and results were scored after 6 days according to International Contact Dermatitis Research Group standards. The mostly female patient cohort included alopecia areata with under or over 50% scalp involvement, alopecia totalis and alopecia universalis. Libraries were combined into a pool for sequencing, and differences in TCR yield between samples came mainly from small differences in library volumes within the pool. Peripheral blood TCR repertoire changes were tracked in vivo in alopecia patients during primary and secondary sensitization to the hapten diphenylcyclopropenone (DPC). Blood samples were taken from patients before sensitization (week 0) and at 2, 6 and about 24 weeks after DPC sensitization. For TCR sequencing, blood came from 25 to 30 alopecia patients at anywhere from one to four time points (pre-sensitization, 2, 6 and 24 weeks).

This clonotype has only a few counts. Its antigen is not yet known. Nothing much larger sits one base from this clone, and base qualities are not available. The sample's time point label, decoded: pre-sensitization, week 0. Reading the label with the study, this specimen's treatment or condition is: therapeutic diphenylcyclopropenone sensitization with weekly scalp DPC. Blood at each patch-test visit was drawn before the patch test was applied. Patients were considered eligible if aged 18 to 70, diagnosed with alopecia and deemed suitable for DPC therapy, and patients were excluded if pregnant. Total RNA was isolated from unfractionated whole blood collected in Tempus Blood RNA tubes. What the study reported, not specific to this receptor: The number of PT1 expanded TCRs positively correlated with patch test score, significant at thresholds 8, 16 and 32 but not 4. Compared with pre-sensitization or healthy control sets, expanded TCRs formed significantly more large CDR3 similarity clusters, which is consistent with antigen-driven responses. Repeated subsampling changed both the strength of the expansion versus patch-test correlation and the threshold at which the correlation became significant. The number of TCRs above 1 in 1000 frequency did not change with DPC sensitization; there was no evidence of global repertoire structure alterations. Because every patient had alopecia, a presumed autoimmune disease, the patients' immune response might differ from that of healthy individuals.

CDR1 and CDR2 were assigned from the germline V gene as SGHNT and YENEEA. For this chain, trimming is 5 bases at the V end and 5 bases at the J end, and the number of junction bases without a gene match is 5. Measured from the cysteine to the phenylalanine, the CDR3 is 14 residues long. Only the CDR3 DNA is retained, 42 bases long and in frame from the first base. The library was prepared using RACE. Sequenced using a NextSeq 500. During library preparation, unique molecular identifiers were attached to individual cDNA molecules so that TCRs could be counted in a quantitative, reproducible way. For every blood RNA sample, sequencing covered both the TCR alpha and TCR beta chains. The original methods were these. A median of about 100,000 TCRs per sample was observed, with a range of about 23,224 to 690,600. V, J and CDR3 annotation of the TCR reads was carried out using the Decombinator software suite. For the PS versus PT1 abundance plots, all samples were subsampled to the same number of TCRs (28,000). Expanded TCRs were defined as absent before sensitization and observed at least eight times at the 2-week time point. TCRdb itself trimmed the public reads at Q25 with fastp, ran MiXCR and retained productive beta chains. When rows share a CDR3 protein, they turn into one entry using the most common DNA and genes. Clone size and V and J calls follow TCRdb, not the original study. A total of some 59,000 distinct CDR3 sequences appear in this sample, approximately 10% of them only once. Approximately 4.2% of the sample belongs to the ten largest clones.

The V gene is TRBV11-3 and the J gene is TRBJ1-1; 10 central bases correspond to TRBD1. The material was whole blood, obtained in connection with sensitization to the hapten diphenylcyclopropenone (DPC). The sequence came from a woman aged 40 to 49 with alopecia areata. Some clones in this sample may be carry-over from other donors' samples. The CDR3 protein is CASSQGQGRTEAFF. In nucleotides, the sequence is TGTGCCAGCAGCCAGGGACAGGGGAGGACTGAAGCTTTCTTT.